One and the same sample provided the 25 T cell receptor beta chains below, sequenced in a study of graft-versus-host responses after intestinal transplantation. No antigens are known for them. The data were produced by immunoSEQ multiplex PCR, yet TCRdb's version contains in-frame clones alone and is incomplete. The table shows about 100,000 clones, with roughly 87% occurring only once. The sequenced sample was unstimulated CD4+ T cells sorted from spleen or lymph node cells, obtained before transplant. The receptors come from a human donor who was the organ donor for an intestinal transplant.

This chain links TRBV30 with TRBJ1-6; 8 bases align to TRBD1. The CDR3 length is 14 residues. Germline lookup yields CDR1 GTSNPN and CDR2 SVGIG (reference sequence). The J segment lost 4 bases and the V segment lost 6 bases, leaving 5 bases of the junction unmatched. CDR3 in DNA: TGTGCCTGCAACAGGGGGTCATATAATTCACCCCTCCACTTT. It yields the protein CACNRGSYNSPLHF. Supplemented by reference TRBV30 and TRBJ1-6, the full variable domain reads SQTIHQWPATLVQPVGSPLSLECTVEGTSNPNLYWYRQAAGRGLQLLFYSVGIGQISSEVPQNLSASRPQDRQFILSSKKLLLSDSGFYLCACNRGSYNSPLHFGNGTRLTVT.

This clone has a handful of counts. This chain joins TRBV14 and TRBJ1-1; D gene unclear. The V end lost 2 bases, the J end lost 3 bases, and 1 base lay between the germline ends. The CDR3 is 11 amino acids. Germline V gene data show CDR1 as SGHDN and CDR2 as FVKESK. CDR3 amino acids: CASSQYTEAFF. In DNA form, the CDR3 reads TGTGCCAGCAGCCAATACACTGAAGCTTTCTTT. Full variable domain (missing parts from reference TRBV14 and TRBJ1-1): EAGVTQFPSHSVIEKGQTVTLRCDPISGHDNLYWYRRVMGKEIKFLLHFVKESKQDESGMPNNRFLAERTGGTYSTLKVQPAELEDSGVYFCASSQYTEAFFGQGTRLTVV.

V gene TRBV9 combines with J gene TRBJ1-6; D might be TRBD1 (6 bases). Deletions cut 0 bases from V and 10 bases from J, with 14 bases between. The CDR3 contains 15 residues. CDR1 SGDLS and CDR2 YYNGEE come from the germline V gene. The CDR3 protein is CASSVGPRGGSPLHF. The CDR3 nucleotides read TGTGCCAGCAGCGTAGGTCCCAGGGGAGGGTCACCCCTCCACTTT.

The CDR3 protein is CASSPDRITNEKLFF. DNA for the CDR3: TGTGCCAGCAGCCCGGACAGGATCACTAATGAAAAACTGTTTTTT. This chain links TRBV7-9 with TRBJ1-4; 7 bases fit TRBD1. V shed 5 bases, J shed 2 bases, and the junction held 5 bases outside the gene matches. Germline loops: CDR1 SEHNR, CDR2 FQNEAQ (reference sequence). CDR3 length: 15 residues.

The CDR3, as DNA: TGCGCCAGCAGTTTTCGACAGGCTCGTGAATCCTACGAGCAGTACTTC. Its protein is CASSFRQARESYEQYF. V is TRBV5-1 and J is TRBJ2-7, with D perhaps TRBD1 (6 bases). Germline loops: CDR1 SGHRS, CDR2 YFSETQ. This CDR3 spans 16 amino acids. The V gene lost 5 bases and the J gene lost 1 base, with 19 bases spanning the gap.

The CDR3 DNA sequence: TGTGCCAGCGAAGCGGGGGCTGGAAACACCATATATTTT. Its protein is CASEAGAGNTIYF. This chain connects TRBV25-1 to TRBJ1-3, with a tentative D call TRBD1 (5 bases). CDR3 size: 13 residues. Trimming stripped 8 bases from V and 2 bases from J, with 10 bases between. Per the germline V gene, CDR1 is MGHDK and CDR2 is SYGVNS. Full variable domain (missing parts from reference TRBV25-1 and TRBJ1-3): EADIYQTPRYLVIGTGKKITLECSQTMGHDKMYWYQQDPGMELHLIHYSYGVNSTEKGDLSSESTVSRIRTEHFPLTLESARPSHTSQYLCASEAGAGNTIYFGEGSWLTVV.

The genes are TRBV9 and TRBJ2-5; D assignment may be TRBD1 or TRBD2 (6 bases each). CDR1 SGDLS and CDR2 YYNGEE come from the germline V gene. With 4 bases removed from V and 4 bases from J, the gap between germline ends came to 17 bases. This CDR3 region has 15 residues. In DNA form, the CDR3 reads TGTGCCAGCAGCCGAGCTGGGGGGCCTAGAGAGACCCAGTACTTC. Translating it yields CASSRAGGPRETQYF.

The chain recombines TRBV30 with TRBJ2-6; weak D call: TRBD2 (6 bases). In germline, CDR1 is GTSNPN, CDR2 SVGIG (reference sequence). There are 17 residues in the CDR3. The V end lost 0 bases, the J end lost 1 base, and 13 bases lay between the germline ends. The CDR3 coding sequence is TGTGCCTGGAGTGTACCTAGGAGGGCATCTGGGGCCAACGTCCTGACTTTC. This translates into CAWSVPRRASGANVLTF.

This sequence joins TRBV2 and TRBJ2-3; D not certain. Trimming took 7 bases from V and 4 from J, leaving 15 bases between them. From germline, CDR1 is SNHLY and CDR2 FYNNEI. The CDR3 contains 14 residues. CDR3 sequence reads: CASNSKRKPDTQYF. The CDR3 nucleotides read TGTGCCAGCAATTCGAAGCGAAAACCAGATACGCAGTATTTT.

The V and J genes are TRBV29-1 and TRBJ2-5, with no clear D. Germline assignment: CDR1 SQVTM and CDR2 ANQGSEA. The V end lost 4 bases, the J end lost 1 base, and 4 bases lay between the germline ends. The CDR3 sequence is 11 residues long. CDR3 nucleotide sequence: TGCAGCGTTGGTCGCCAAGAGACCCAGTACTTC. As protein: CSVGRQETQYF. Full variable domain (outside the CDR3, taken from reference TRBV29-1 and TRBJ2-5): SAVISQKPSRDICQRGTSLTIQCQVDSQVTMMFWYRQQPGQSLTLIATANQGSEATYESGFVIDKFPISRPNLTFSTLTVSNMSPEDSSIYLCSVGRQETQYFGPGTRLLVL.

The rearrangement joins TRBV6-5 to TRBJ2-7, with 8 bases that match TRBD1. The CDR3 extends over 14 amino acids. CDR1 is MNHEY and CDR2 is SVGAGI in the germline V gene. Unmatched junction bases numbered 7, after V lost 6 bases and J lost 3 bases. The CDR3 region is CASSRTGTGYEQYF. Written as DNA, the CDR3 is TGTGCCAGCAGCAGAACCGGGACAGGCTACGAGCAGTACTTC.

The CDR3 sequence: CASGGSGGIDTQYF. The CDR3 nucleotides are TGTGCCAGTGGGGGAAGCGGGGGGATTGATACGCAGTATTTT. The chain has TRBV19 and TRBJ2-3, with 9 nucleotides matching TRBD2. J gave up 6 bases and V 8 bases, and 9 bases lay outside the gene matches. Germline CDR1 reads LNHDA; CDR2 reads SQIVND (reference sequence). The length of the CDR3 is 14 residues.

The chain carries TRBV15 and TRBJ1-5; TRBD1 agrees at 7 bases. In germline, CDR1 is LNHNV, CDR2 YYDKDF (reference sequence). J lost 0 bases, V lost 1 base, and 9 bases had no gene match. This CDR3 is 18 amino acids long. The CDR3 DNA reads as TGTGCCACCAGCAGAGGACAGGGTGGGGAGACTAGCAATCAGCCCCAGCATTTT. This sequence encodes CATSRGQGGETSNQPQHF.

The rearrangement links TRBV5-1 to TRBJ1-4; the match to TRBD1 covers 7 bases. Germline V gives CDR1 SGHRS, CDR2 YFSETQ. V lost 5 bases to trimming and J lost 8 bases; unmatched junction nucleotides: 12. The CDR3 extends over 15 amino acids. The chain's CDR3 is CASRPSGTVAEKLFF. The CDR3 region has the DNA TGCGCCAGCAGACCCTCCGGGACAGTGGCGGAAAAACTGTTTTTT.

This chain uses TRBV5-5 with TRBJ1-2, with D possibly matching TRBD1 (6 bases). Germline CDR1 reads SGHKS; CDR2 reads YYEKEE (reference sequence). The CDR3 is made up of 14 amino acids. The V gene lost 4 bases and the J gene lost 6 bases, with 16 bases spanning the gap. The CDR3 loop reads CASSPLRPGDGYTF. CDR3 DNA: TGTGCCAGCAGCCCGCTTCGTCCAGGGGATGGCTACACCTTC.

CDR3 in DNA: TGCGCCAGCAGCCCGGATGTCGGGGGAGGGGAGACCCAGTACTTC. Encoded protein: CASSPDVGGGETQYF. This chain uses TRBV5-1 with TRBJ2-5, with 7 nucleotides matching TRBD2. Germline V gene sequence: CDR1 SGHRS, CDR2 YFSETQ. This CDR3 comprises 15 residues. Unmatched junction bases numbered 11, after V lost 4 bases and J lost 5 bases.

On this clone: Other nucleotide sequences in the sample specify the same CDR3. The chain has TRBV9 and TRBJ2-5; 7 bases align to TRBD1. V gave up 4 bases and J gave up 2 bases; unmatched junction bases: 8. The CDR3 totals 15 residues. Germline V gene data show CDR1 as SGDLS and CDR2 as YYNGEE. CDR3 in amino acids: CASSPRDRRQETQYF. DNA for the CDR3: TGTGCCAGCAGCCCCAGGGACAGAAGACAAGAGACCCAGTACTTC.

The rearrangement links TRBV4-1 to TRBJ2-4; D is possibly TRBD1 (6 bases). The germline gives CDR1 MGHRA, CDR2 YSYEKL. The CDR3 extends over 17 amino acids. V shed 1 base and J shed 0 bases, with 13 bases lying between them. As DNA, the CDR3 is TGCGCCAGCAGCCAAGGGGCAGGGGCCTTAGCCAAAAACATTCAGTACTTC. This translates into CASSQGAGALAKNIQYF.

The chain carries TRBV5-6 and TRBJ2-3, with 10 nucleotides matching TRBD2. The germline CDR1 and CDR2 sequences are SGHDT and YYEEEE. CDR3 length: 14 residues. V shed 4 bases and J 1 base; nucleotides not matched to a gene: 0. CDR3 nucleotides: TGTGCCAGCAGCGGGACTAGCGGCACAGATACGCAGTATTTT. It is translated as CASSGTSGTDTQYF.

This clone was picked up a small number of times. The gene calls are TRBV14 and TRBJ1-4, with TRBD1 matching 7 bases. V lost 3 bases to trimming and J lost 11 bases; unmatched junction nucleotides: 3. The germline V gene has CDR1 SGHDN and CDR2 FVKESK. This CDR3 is built from 12 residues. The CDR3 nucleotides are TGTGCCAGCAGCCAGCAGGGGGGGAAACTGTTTTTT. This gives the protein CASSQQGGKLFF.

Worth noting for this clone: This CDR3 is also generated by other DNA sequences in the sample. The chain carries TRBV18 and TRBJ2-5; maybe TRBD2 (6 bases). Germline CDR1 is KGHSH and CDR2 is LQKENI. V gave up 2 bases and J gave up 4 bases, with 11 bases separating them. The CDR3 is 14 residues long. CDR3 region: CASSPSGLRETQYF. In nucleotides, the CDR3 is TGTGCCAGCTCACCATCCGGACTAAGAGAGACCCAGTACTTC.

This chain connects TRBV30 to TRBJ1-3; 9 bases are shared with TRBD1. This CDR3 spans 17 amino acids. The trim removed 1 base at V and 2 bases at J, leaving 9 bases unmatched. Germline values: CDR1 GTSNPN, CDR2 SVGIG (reference sequence). CDR3 bases: TGTGCCTGGAGTGCCCGGGACAGGGCATCAACTGGAAACACCATATATTTT. This encodes CAWSARDRASTGNTIYF.

The V call is TRBV28, the J call TRBJ1-6, with 9 bases that match TRBD1. The V segment lost 3 bases and the J segment 10 bases; nucleotides outside the gene matches: 4. Germline values: CDR1 MDHEN, CDR2 SYDVKM. The CDR3 has 14 residues. CDR3 amino acids: CASSLGTGQSPLHF. In nucleotides, the CDR3 is TGTGCCAGCAGTTTGGGGACAGGGCAGTCACCCCTCCACTTT.

The chain carries TRBV5-1 and TRBJ2-3; D is tentatively TRBD1 or TRBD2 (5 bases each). Germline V lookup: CDR1 SGHRS, CDR2 YFSETQ. V was shortened by 5 bases and J by 2 bases, with 18 bases between the two germline ends. The CDR3 consists of 16 residues. The CDR3 DNA follows: TGCGCCAGCAGAATGGTCGGGACGTCTTTCACAGATACGCAGTATTTT. It codes for CASRMVGTSFTDTQYF.

The J gene is TRBJ2-7, the V gene TRBV25-1; D unclear. Germline V gene lookup returns CDR1 MGHDK and CDR2 SYGVNS. The CDR3 sequence is 10 residues long. V was trimmed by 7 bases and J by 9 bases, leaving 10 bases between them. DNA for the CDR3: TGTGCCAGCATTTGCCACGGGCAGTACTTC. Translation: CASICHGQYF.